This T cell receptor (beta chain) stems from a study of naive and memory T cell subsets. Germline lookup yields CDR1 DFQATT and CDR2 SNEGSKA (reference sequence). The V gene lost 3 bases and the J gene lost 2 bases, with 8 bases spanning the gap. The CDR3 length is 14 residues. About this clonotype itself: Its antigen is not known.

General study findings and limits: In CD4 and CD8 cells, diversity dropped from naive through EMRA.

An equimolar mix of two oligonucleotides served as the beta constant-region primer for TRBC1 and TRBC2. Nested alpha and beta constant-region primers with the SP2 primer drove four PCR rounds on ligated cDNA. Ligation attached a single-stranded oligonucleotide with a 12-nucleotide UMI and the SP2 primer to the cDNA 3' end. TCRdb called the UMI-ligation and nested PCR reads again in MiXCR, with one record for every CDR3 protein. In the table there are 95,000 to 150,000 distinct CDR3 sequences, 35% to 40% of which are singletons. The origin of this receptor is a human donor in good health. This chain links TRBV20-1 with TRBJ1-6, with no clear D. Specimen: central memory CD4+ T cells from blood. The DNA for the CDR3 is TGCAGTGCTAGCGAGAGGGCCTATAATTCACCCCTCCACTTT. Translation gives CSASERAYNSPLHF.